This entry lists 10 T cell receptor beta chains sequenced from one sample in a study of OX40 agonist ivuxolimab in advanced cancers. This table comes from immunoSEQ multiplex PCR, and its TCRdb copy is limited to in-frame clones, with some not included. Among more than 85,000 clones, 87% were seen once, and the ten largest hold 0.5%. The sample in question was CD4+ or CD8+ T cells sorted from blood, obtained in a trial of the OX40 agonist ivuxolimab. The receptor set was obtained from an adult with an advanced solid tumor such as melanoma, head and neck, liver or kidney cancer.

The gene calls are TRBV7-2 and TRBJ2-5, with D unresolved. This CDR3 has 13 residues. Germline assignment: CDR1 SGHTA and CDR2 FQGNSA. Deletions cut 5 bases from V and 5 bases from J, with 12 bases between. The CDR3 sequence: CASSERAVETQYF. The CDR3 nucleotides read TGTGCCAGCAGCGAAAGAGCTGTTGAGACCCAGTACTTC. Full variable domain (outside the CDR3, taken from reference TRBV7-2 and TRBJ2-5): GAGVSQSPSNKVTEKGKDVELRCDPISGHTALYWYRQSLGQGLEFLIYFQGNSAPDKSGLPSDRFSAERTGGSVSTLTIQRTQQEDSAVYLCASSERAVETQYFGPGTRLLVL.

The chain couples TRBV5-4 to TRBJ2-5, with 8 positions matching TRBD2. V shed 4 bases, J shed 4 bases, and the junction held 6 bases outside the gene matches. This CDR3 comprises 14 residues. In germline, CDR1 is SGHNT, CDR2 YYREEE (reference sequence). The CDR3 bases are TGTGCCAGCAGCCCTTCGGGGGGGCGAGAGACCCAGTACTTC. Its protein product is CASSPSGGRETQYF.

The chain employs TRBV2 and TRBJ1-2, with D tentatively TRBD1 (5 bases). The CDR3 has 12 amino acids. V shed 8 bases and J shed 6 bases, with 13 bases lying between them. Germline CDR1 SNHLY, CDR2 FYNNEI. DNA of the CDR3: TGTGCCAGCCGCGCAGGGTTGAATGGCTACACCTTC. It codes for CASRAGLNGYTF. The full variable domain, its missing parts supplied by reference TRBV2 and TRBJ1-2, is EPEVTQTPSHQVTQMGQEVILRCVPISNHLYFYWYRQILGQKVEFLVSFYNNEISEKSEIFDDQFSVERPDGSNFTLKIRSTKLEDSAMYFCASRAGLNGYTFGSGTRLTVV.

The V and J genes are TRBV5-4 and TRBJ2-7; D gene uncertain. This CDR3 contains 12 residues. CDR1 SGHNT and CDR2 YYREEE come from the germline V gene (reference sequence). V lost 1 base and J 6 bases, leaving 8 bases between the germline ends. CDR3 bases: TGTGCCAGCAGCTTGTGGCCTCTCGAGCAGTACTTC. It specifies CASSLWPLEQYF.

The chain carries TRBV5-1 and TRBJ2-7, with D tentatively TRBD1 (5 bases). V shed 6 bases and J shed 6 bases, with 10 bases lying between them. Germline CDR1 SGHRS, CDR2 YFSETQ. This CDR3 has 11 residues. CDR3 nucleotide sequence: TGCGCCAGCAAGGACCAGGGCGAGCAGTACTTC. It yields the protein CASKDQGEQYF.

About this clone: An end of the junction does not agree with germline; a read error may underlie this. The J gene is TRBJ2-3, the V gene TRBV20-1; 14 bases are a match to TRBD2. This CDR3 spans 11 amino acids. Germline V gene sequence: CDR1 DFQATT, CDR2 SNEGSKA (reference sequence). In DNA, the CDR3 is TGTAAGCCCGATAAGACTAGCGGGGGGGTCTTT. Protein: CKPDKTSGGVF.

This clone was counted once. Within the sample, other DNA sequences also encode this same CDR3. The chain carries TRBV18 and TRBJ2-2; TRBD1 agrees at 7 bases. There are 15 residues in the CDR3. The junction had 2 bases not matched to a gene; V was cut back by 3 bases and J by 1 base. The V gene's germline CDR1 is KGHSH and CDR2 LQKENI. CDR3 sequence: CASSPWTGNTGELFF. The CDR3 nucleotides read TGTGCCAGCTCACCGTGGACAGGGAACACCGGGGAGCTGTTTTTT.

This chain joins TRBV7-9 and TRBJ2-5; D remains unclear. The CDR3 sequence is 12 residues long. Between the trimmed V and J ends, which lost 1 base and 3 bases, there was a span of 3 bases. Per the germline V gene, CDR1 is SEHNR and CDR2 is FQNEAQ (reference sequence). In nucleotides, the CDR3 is TGTGCCAGCAGCTTAGTTGAAGAGACCCAGTACTTC. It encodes CASSLVEETQYF.

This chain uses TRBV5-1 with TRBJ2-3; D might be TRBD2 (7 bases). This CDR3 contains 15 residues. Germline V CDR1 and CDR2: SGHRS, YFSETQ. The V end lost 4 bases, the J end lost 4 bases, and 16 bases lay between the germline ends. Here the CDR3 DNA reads TGCGCCAGCAGCCCCTTAGTGGGGGGGCCAGATACGCAGTATTTT. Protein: CASSPLVGGPDTQYF.

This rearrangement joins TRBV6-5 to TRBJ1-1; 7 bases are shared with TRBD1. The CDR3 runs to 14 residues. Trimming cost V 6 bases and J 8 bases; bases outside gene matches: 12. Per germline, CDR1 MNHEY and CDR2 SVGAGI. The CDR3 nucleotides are TGTGCCAGCAGCTCCGGGACAGCAGTAATGGAAGCTTTCTTT. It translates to CASSSGTAVMEAFF.